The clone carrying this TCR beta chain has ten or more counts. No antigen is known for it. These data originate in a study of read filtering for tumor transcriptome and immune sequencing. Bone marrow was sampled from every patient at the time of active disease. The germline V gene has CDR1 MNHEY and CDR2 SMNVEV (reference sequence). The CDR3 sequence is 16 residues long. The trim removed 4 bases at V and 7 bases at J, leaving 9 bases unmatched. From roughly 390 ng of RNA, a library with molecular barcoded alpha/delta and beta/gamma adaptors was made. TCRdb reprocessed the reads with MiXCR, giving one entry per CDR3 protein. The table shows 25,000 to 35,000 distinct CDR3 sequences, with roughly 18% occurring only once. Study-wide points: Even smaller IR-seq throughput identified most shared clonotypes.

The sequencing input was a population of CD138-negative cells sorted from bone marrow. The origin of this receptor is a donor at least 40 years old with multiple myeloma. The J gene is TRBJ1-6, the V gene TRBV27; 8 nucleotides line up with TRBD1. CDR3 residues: CASSSDRGTQNSPLHF. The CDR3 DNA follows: TGTGCCAGCAGTTCAGACAGGGGAACCCAGAATTCACCCCTCCACTTT.